This T cell receptor beta chain was obtained from a study of vaccination effects on CD4 cells after COVID-19. Broader study findings: Substantial clonal contraction characterized both infection- and vaccine-induced clones late after vaccination.

With respect to this clone: Its matching antigen is unknown.

Per germline, CDR1 KGHSH and CDR2 LQKENI. This CDR3 comprises 13 residues. Unmatched junction bases numbered 2, after V lost 8 bases and J lost 0 bases. Under the ViraFEST assay, PBMC were stimulated with viral peptide pools so that antigen-specific CD4+ T cells expanded. Sequencing was performed afterwards. Once cultured for 10 days, the cells underwent separation to obtain CD4+ T cells. Participants each got two BNT162b2 or mRNA-1273 vaccine doses. Every well housed around 2.1 million PBMC, which grew in culture alongside around 10 IU/ml IL-2 and approximately 10 ug/ml peptides. Data came from immunoSEQ multiplex PCR; TCRdb stores just in-frame clones and leaves some out. The data show roughly 68,000 clones, 74% seen once.

This clonotype was obtained from a human donor who received a COVID-19 vaccine. Sequenced material: CD4+ T cells from PBMCs cultured with HCoV-229E spike peptides, taken after COVID-19 vaccination. The V and J genes are TRBV18 and TRBJ2-7, with 9 bases aligning to TRBD1. CDR3 DNA sequence: TGTGCCAGCGCGGGACAGGGCTCCTACGAGCAGTACGTC. Translated: CASAGQGSYEQYV.